This TCR beta chain is drawn from a study of post-analysis software for immune sequencing data. Turning to the study itself: The patients showed relapsing-remitting, secondary progressive and progressive-relapsing multiple sclerosis courses. Study-wide findings and caveats: F-measure co-clustering was strong for batch-matched samples. Higher frequency in patients than in controls was seen for about five TRBV segments, with TRBV5-6, TRBV5-1 and TRBV20-1 among them.

The CDR3 has 14 residues. CDR1 and CDR2 (germline): SGHRS, YFSETQ. V was pared by 0 bases and J by 4 bases, with 10 bases between. The TCR beta cDNA libraries carried unique molecular identifiers. Starting from about 0.98 to 11 million T cells, the study yielded 500,000 or so cDNA molecules. TCRdb reprocessed the PCR reads with MiXCR, giving one entry per CDR3 protein. The repertoire holds about 500,000 distinct CDR3 sequences, with roughly 45% as singletons. This clonotype was counted between two and nine times. Its target is not known. This sequence joins TRBV5-1 and TRBJ1-1; D perhaps matches TRBD1 (5 bases). The TCR sequence derives from a girl aged 10 to 17 with multiple sclerosis. Sequenced sample: blood. This CDR3 reads CASSLAGTGTEAFF. The DNA of the CDR3 is TGCGCCAGCAGCTTGGCCGGGACCGGCACTGAAGCTTTCTTT.